This T cell receptor (beta chain) was sequenced during a study of blood T cells in healthy people across ages. Study-wide points: The study regarded diversity estimates from one million T cells as underestimates. Older individuals had lower TCR beta diversity per million T cells (the decline was roughly linear).

It was with a sample-barcoded 5' primer and a J-beta primer mix that a second PCR of about 7 to 12 cycles was run. Every sample produced at least 2.5 million CDR3-containing paired-end reads. TCRdb reprocessed the 5' RACE reads via MiXCR and lists one record per CDR3 protein. The repertoire includes around 1,500,000 distinct CDR3 sequences, roughly 30% of them detected once, and around 7.7% sits in the top ten. Extracted total RNA amounted to at least 5 micrograms for each sample. This clonotype came up many times. What it binds is unknown. The germline CDR1 and CDR2 sequences are SGHKS and YYEKEE (reference sequence). The CDR3 is made up of 15 amino acids. The germline V and J ends were trimmed by 2 bases and 7 bases, with 18 bases remaining between them.

The J gene is TRBJ2-5, the V gene TRBV5-5; D remains unclear. The source material was blood. The receptor comes from a woman in her 30s in good health. The CDR3 DNA follows: TGTGCCAGCAGCTTAAGAGGCGTCTACCTAGGGACCCAGTACTTC. This sequence encodes CASSLRGVYLGTQYF.